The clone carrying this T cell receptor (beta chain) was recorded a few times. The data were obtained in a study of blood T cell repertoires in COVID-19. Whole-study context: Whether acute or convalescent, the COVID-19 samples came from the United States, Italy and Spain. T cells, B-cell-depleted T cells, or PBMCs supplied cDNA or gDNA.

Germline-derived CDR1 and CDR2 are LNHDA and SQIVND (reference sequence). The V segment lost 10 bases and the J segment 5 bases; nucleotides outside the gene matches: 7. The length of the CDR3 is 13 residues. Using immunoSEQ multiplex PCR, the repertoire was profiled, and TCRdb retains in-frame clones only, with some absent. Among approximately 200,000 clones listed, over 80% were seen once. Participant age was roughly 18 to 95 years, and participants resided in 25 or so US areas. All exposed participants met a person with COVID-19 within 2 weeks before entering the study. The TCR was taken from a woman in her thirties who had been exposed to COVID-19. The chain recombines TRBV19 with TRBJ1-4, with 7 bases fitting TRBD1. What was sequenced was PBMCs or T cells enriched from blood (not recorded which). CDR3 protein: CATGQAANEKLFF. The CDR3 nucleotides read TGTGCCACCGGACAGGCCGCGAATGAAAAACTGTTTTTT. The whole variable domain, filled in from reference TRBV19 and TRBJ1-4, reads DGGITQSPKYLFRKEGQNVTLSCEQNLNHDAMYWYRQDPGQGLRLIYYSQIVNDFQKGDIAEGYSVSREKKESFPLTVTSAQKNPTAFYLCATGQAANEKLFFGSGTQLSVL.